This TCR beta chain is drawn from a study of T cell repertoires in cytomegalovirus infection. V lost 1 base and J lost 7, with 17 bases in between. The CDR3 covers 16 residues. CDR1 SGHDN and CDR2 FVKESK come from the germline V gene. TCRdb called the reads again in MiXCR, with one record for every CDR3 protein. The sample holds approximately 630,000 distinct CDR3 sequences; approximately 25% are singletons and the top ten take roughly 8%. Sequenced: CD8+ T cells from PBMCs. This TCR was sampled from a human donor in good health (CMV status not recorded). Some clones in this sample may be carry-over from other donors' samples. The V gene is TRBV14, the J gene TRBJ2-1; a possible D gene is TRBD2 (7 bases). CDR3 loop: CASSQGWGGPWNEQFF. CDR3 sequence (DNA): TGTGCCAGCAGCCAAGGATGGGGGGGCCCATGGAATGAGCAGTTCTTC.